What follows are 20 T cell receptor beta chains derived from one specimen sequenced in a study of blood T cells in healthy people across ages. A sample-barcoded 5' primer and a J-beta primer mix were used in a second PCR of roughly 7 to 12 cycles. TCRdb reanalysed the 5' RACE reads using MiXCR and keeps one entry per CDR3 protein. The data hold 1.5 million to 2 million distinct CDR3 sequences, with 40% to 55% observed a single time. The sequenced sample consisted of blood. Receptors were obtained from a woman aged 40 to 50 in good health.

This clonotype is a singleton in its sample. The chain combines TRBV6-6 with TRBJ1-1; 7 bases match TRBD1. In germline, CDR1 is MNHNY, CDR2 SVGAGI (reference sequence). The V segment lost 2 bases and the J segment 5 bases; nucleotides outside the gene matches: 8. The CDR3 extends over 15 amino acids. As DNA, the CDR3 is TGTGCCAGCAGTTACGGGGGACAGAGGGAAACTGAAGCTTTCTTT. This sequence encodes CASSYGGQRETEAFF.

V gene TRBV7-2 combines with J gene TRBJ1-2; D gene ambiguous. Germline V CDR1 and CDR2: SGHTA, FQGNSA. Trimming removed 5 bases from V and 5 bases from J, with 18 bases in between. The CDR3 loop spans 15 amino acids. The CDR3 here is CASSPGLSLGYGYTF. In DNA form, the CDR3 reads TGTGCCAGCAGCCCGGGCCTATCTTTAGGGTATGGCTACACCTTC.

The genes are TRBV7-2 and TRBJ1-2; unclear D gene. Germline loops: CDR1 SGHTA, CDR2 FQGNSA. This CDR3 region has 13 residues. Trimming stripped 5 bases from V and 1 base from J, with 8 bases between. The CDR3 DNA reads as TGTGCCAGCAGCCAGGCCAATAACTATGGCTACACCTTC. As protein: CASSQANNYGYTF.

The rearrangement links TRBV3-1 to TRBJ2-7; either TRBD1 or TRBD2 may supply D (5 bases each). V gave up 0 bases and J gave up 2 bases, with 14 bases separating them. The CDR3 is 16 amino acids. From germline, CDR1 is LGHDT and CDR2 YNNKEL (reference sequence). As DNA, the CDR3 is TGTGCCAGCAGCCAAGAAATTGGAGAGGGGCCCTACGAGCAGTACTTC. It encodes CASSQEIGEGPYEQYF.

This clonotype was counted once. The chain combines TRBV20-1 with TRBJ2-1, with D possibly being TRBD2 (6 bases). Trimming took off 3 bases at V and 9 bases at J, with 24 bases between the two ends. Germline V CDR1 and CDR2: DFQATT, SNEGSKA (reference sequence). CDR3 length: 16 amino acids. CDR3 sequence: CSASLPPGVGFLEQFF. The CDR3, as DNA: TGCAGTGCTAGTTTGCCCCCGGGAGTAGGATTTCTTGAGCAGTTCTTC.

In its sample, this clonotype was seen a few times. This CDR3 is CASSLGPPGLSYEQYF. DNA of the CDR3: TGTGCCAGCAGTTTAGGTCCCCCCGGACTCTCCTACGAGCAGTACTTC. This chain uses TRBV28 with TRBJ2-7; D may be TRBD2 (5 bases). Trimming left V 2 bases short and J 0 bases short, with 14 bases between. CDR3 length: 16 residues. Germline V gives CDR1 MDHEN, CDR2 SYDVKM.

V is TRBV20-1 and J is TRBJ2-3, with a possible D match to TRBD2 (6 bases). V gave up 4 bases and J gave up 4 bases, with 9 bases separating them. Per germline, CDR1 DFQATT and CDR2 SNEGSKA (reference sequence). The CDR3 extends over 12 amino acids. Here the CDR3 reads CSAISGADTQYF. For the CDR3, the DNA is TGCAGTGCTATTTCGGGGGCAGATACGCAGTATTTT.

This clonotype was observed a handful of times. This chain links TRBV4-3 with TRBJ1-2; D possibly corresponds to TRBD1 (6 bases). The V gene's germline CDR1 is LGHNA and CDR2 YSLEER. The CDR3 runs 12 residues. Trimming stripped 7 bases from V and 4 bases from J, with 10 bases between. This chain's CDR3 is CASKGGAYGYTF. The DNA for the CDR3 is TGCGCCAGCAAGGGGGGGGCCTATGGCTACACCTTC.

The chain combines TRBV7-2 with TRBJ2-3; D possibly corresponds to TRBD2 (6 bases). V shed 11 bases and J shed 3 bases, with 18 bases lying between them. The CDR3 totals 14 residues. Germline V gives CDR1 SGHTA, CDR2 FQGNSA. CDR3 sequence reads: CAGSPRGSTDTQYF. CDR3 sequence (DNA): TGTGCCGGATCACCGCGGGGATCGACAGATACGCAGTATTTT.

This clonotype was detected only a few times. V usage is TRBV7-2 and J usage is TRBJ1-2, with a possible D match to TRBD1 (5 bases). Germline CDR1 SGHTA, CDR2 FQGNSA. The CDR3 has 18 amino acids. Between the trimmed V and J ends, which lost 2 bases and 4 bases, there was a span of 23 bases. The CDR3 sequence is CASSLKLVVGDTGYGYTF. In DNA form, the CDR3 reads TGTGCCAGCAGCTTAAAGCTAGTCGTGGGGGATACAGGCTATGGCTACACCTTC.

J is TRBJ1-1 and V is TRBV6-6; D might be TRBD1 (5 bases). V lost 2 bases and J 3 bases, leaving 16 bases between the germline ends. The CDR3 runs 16 residues. Germline V gives CDR1 MNHNY, CDR2 SVGAGI (reference sequence). This CDR3 reads CASSYVQGGFDTEAFF. The CDR3 DNA follows: TGTGCCAGCAGTTACGTCCAGGGAGGATTTGACACTGAAGCTTTCTTT.

The CDR3, as DNA: TGTGCCATCAGTGAGTCGGAGACAGGGGAGGTCACAGATACGCAGTATTTT. It is translated as CAISESETGEVTDTQYF. The chain employs TRBV10-3 and TRBJ2-3; 8 positions match TRBD1. The V segment lost 0 bases and the J segment 2 bases; nucleotides outside the gene matches: 7. Germline assignment: CDR1 ENHRY and CDR2 SYGVKD. CDR3 size: 17 residues.

This clonotype has just a few counts. This chain connects TRBV4-3 to TRBJ2-3; 14 bases fit TRBD2. Per the germline V gene, CDR1 is LGHNA and CDR2 is YSLEER. Unmatched junction bases numbered 16, after V lost 0 bases and J lost 5 bases. There are 21 residues in the CDR3. The CDR3: CASSQERPSGTSGGPGDTQYF. CDR3 DNA sequence: TGCGCCAGCAGCCAAGAACGGCCTTCCGGGACTAGCGGGGGCCCTGGAGATACGCAGTATTTT.

V gene TRBV20-1 combines with J gene TRBJ1-2, with D tentatively TRBD1 (5 bases). The CDR3 is 15 amino acids. The germline CDR1 and CDR2 sequences are DFQATT and SNEGSKA (reference sequence). V was trimmed by 4 bases and J by 2 bases, leaving 17 bases between them. The chain's CDR3 is CSATMGQVINYGYTF. CDR3 nucleotide sequence: TGCAGTGCTACCATGGGGCAGGTGATAAACTATGGCTACACCTTC.

The J gene is TRBJ2-6, the V gene TRBV27; D possibly corresponds to TRBD1 (6 bases). V was pared by 6 bases and J by 4 bases, with 13 bases between. Germline CDR1 reads MNHEY; CDR2 reads SMNVEV (reference sequence). CDR3 length equals 15 residues. This chain's CDR3 is CASRPRGSGANVLTF. In DNA, the CDR3 is TGTGCCAGCAGGCCCAGGGGATCCGGGGCCAACGTCCTGACTTTC. The entire variable domain, with the rest obtained from reference TRBV27 and TRBJ2-6, is as follows: EAQVTQNPRYLITVTGKKLTVTCSQNMNHEYMSWYRQDPGLGLRQIYYSMNVEVTDKGDVPEGYKVSRKEKRNFPLILESPSPNQTSLYFCASRPRGSGANVLTFGAGSRLTVL.

The chain couples TRBV20-1 to TRBJ2-1; possible D gene TRBD2, 5 bases. This CDR3 contains 13 residues. CDR1 DFQATT and CDR2 SNEGSKA come from the germline V gene (reference sequence). Trimming cost V 3 bases and J 5 bases, with 11 bases left between them. CDR3 amino acids: CSARRASHNEQFF. CDR3 coding DNA: TGCAGTGCTAGGCGGGCCTCTCACAATGAGCAGTTCTTC.

This chain connects TRBV6-1 to TRBJ2-4; D gene uncertain. CDR3 length: 11 amino acids. Trimming left V 4 bases short and J 7 bases short, with 5 bases between. From germline, CDR1 is MNHNS and CDR2 SASEGT. The DNA of the CDR3 is TGTGCCAGCAGTGGTATTAACATTCAGTACTTC. Translated: CASSGINIQYF.

The chain combines TRBV29-1 with TRBJ2-7; D is possibly TRBD2 (5 bases). The CDR3 loop spans 13 amino acids. Trimming removed 6 bases at V and 7 bases at J, with 19 bases between. From germline, CDR1 is SQVTM and CDR2 ANQGSEA. The CDR3 coding sequence is TGCAGCGTCGCCGGACTTGCCAGAGGTGAGCAGTACTTC. Its translation: CSVAGLARGEQYF.

The chain carries TRBV7-8 and TRBJ2-5; 9 bases agree with TRBD2. The end of the DNA aligns better with TRBJ2-7, so the J call may be wrong. Germline CDR1 reads SGHVS; CDR2 reads FQNEAQ. This CDR3 has 14 amino acids. CDR3 nucleotide sequence: TGTGCCAGCAGCTCCGGGACTAGCTGGTACGAGCAGTACTTC. Translating it yields CASSSGTSWYEQYF.

The J gene is TRBJ2-6, the V gene TRBV20-1, with D hard to call. The germline V gene has CDR1 DFQATT and CDR2 SNEGSKA (reference sequence). V dropped 0 bases and J dropped 1 base, with 4 bases sitting between them. The CDR3 consists of 14 residues. The CDR3 here is CSARDESGANVLTF. The CDR3 coding sequence is TGCAGTGCTAGAGACGAATCTGGGGCCAACGTCCTGACTTTC.